Sequencing of this T cell receptor beta chain was carried out in a study of vaccination effects on CD4 cells after COVID-19. Study observations and caveats: Infection- and vaccine-induced clones contracted markedly late after vaccination. Researchers reported few convalescent patients and no early post-infection timepoints in the study.

Within the ViraFEST assay, antigen-specific CD4+ T cells underwent expansion with viral peptide pools prior to sequencing. Culture proceeded for under twelve days, and CD4+ T cells were then isolated. Among the vaccine recipients, none had a prior SARS-CoV-2 infection, and nucleocapsid antibodies were negative. On both days 3 and 7, half of the culture medium was replaced with IL-2 medium. On this clone itself: Its target is unknown.

Clones were read by immunoSEQ multiplex PCR, and TCRdb kept only the in-frame ones, dropping some. The table has tens of thousands of clones, around three quarters seen once; the top ten hold about 3.5%. Germline V gene sequence: CDR1 GTSNPN, CDR2 SVGIG (reference sequence). The CDR3 covers 13 residues. Trimming shortened V by 3 bases and J by 7 bases, and 10 bases separated the two germline ends. This chain uses TRBV30 with TRBJ1-6; D not resolved. The sample was CD4+ T cells from PBMCs cultured with HCoV-OC43 spike peptides, taken before COVID-19 vaccination. The sample's subset: HCoV-OC43 spike overlapping peptide pool stimulation. The source is a human donor who received a COVID-19 vaccine. The CDR3 region has the DNA TGTGCCTGGAGATACGGGCAGAATTCACCCCTCCACTTT. As protein: CAWRYGQNSPLHF. Supplemented by reference TRBV30 and TRBJ1-6, the full variable domain reads SQTIHQWPATLVQPVGSPLSLECTVEGTSNPNLYWYRQAAGRGLQLLFYSVGIGQISSEVPQNLSASRPQDRQFILSSKKLLLSDSGFYLCAWRYGQNSPLHFGNGTRLTVT.